The T cell receptor beta chain described here comes from a study of beta chain features in type 1 diabetes. General study findings and limits: PCR might favor shorter templates, equally in patients and controls. People with Type 1 diabetes carried modestly yet significantly shorter TCRB CDR3s in all four CD4+ subsets. Cells with high TCR expression could be over-represented when cDNA is sequenced.

This clone was detected only a few times. Its antigen remains unidentified. The germline CDR1 and CDR2 sequences are PRHDT and FYEKMQ (reference sequence). Trimming took 1 base from V and 2 from J, leaving 11 bases between them. The CDR3 consists of 16 residues. Sequencing targeted expressed TCRB transcripts, as all isolated RNA had been reverse transcribed. A few million reads were obtained on average from naive, central memory and regulatory T cell samples. Sequenced by immunoSEQ multiplex PCR; TCRdb stores in-frame clones only, minus some. Among 120,000 or so clones, roughly 15% were seen once, and the ten largest hold approximately 2.3%.

The clonotype was recovered from a man in his thirties or forties with type 1 diabetes. The sequenced material came from central memory CD4+ T cells from blood. The chain links TRBV13 to TRBJ2-2; D is possibly TRBD2 (5 bases). The CDR3 DNA follows: TGTGCCAGCAGCTTAGAGAGCGGAGTAAACACCGGGGAGCTGTTTTTT. Translating it yields CASSLESGVNTGELFF.